The 32 T cell receptor beta chains in this list originate from one sample, sequenced in a study of blood T cell repertoires in COVID-19. Data came from immunoSEQ multiplex PCR; TCRdb stores just in-frame clones and leaves some out. The sample consists of around 300,000 clones, approximately 91% of them appearing once. Sequenced: PBMCs or T cells enriched from blood (not recorded which). These TCRs come from a woman in her 40s who had recovered from COVID-19.

The chain carries TRBV7-2 and TRBJ1-6; weak D call: TRBD1 (6 bases). Germline V gene sequence: CDR1 SGHTA, CDR2 FQGNSA. This CDR3 is 15 amino acids long. Trimming took off 0 bases at V and 6 bases at J, with 9 bases between the two ends. This CDR3 reads CASSLAQGSNSPLHF. In DNA, the CDR3 is TGTGCCAGCAGCTTAGCTCAGGGGTCTAATTCACCCCTCCACTTT. Full variable domain (remainder filled in from reference TRBV7-2 and TRBJ1-6): GAGVSQSPSNKVTEKGKDVELRCDPISGHTALYWYRQSLGQGLEFLIYFQGNSAPDKSGLPSDRFSAERTGGSVSTLTIQRTQQEDSAVYLCASSLAQGSNSPLHFGNGTRLTVT.

The chain joins TRBV19 to TRBJ2-5; TRBD1 might be the D (5 bases). Between the trimmed V and J ends, which lost 1 base and 5 bases, there was a span of 14 bases. The V gene's germline CDR1 is LNHDA and CDR2 SQIVND (reference sequence). This CDR3 is 15 amino acids long. DNA for the CDR3: TGTGCCAGTAGTATAGGCGGATCGACAGCGGAGACCCAGTACTTC. Translated: CASSIGGSTAETQYF.

The gene calls are TRBV7-9 and TRBJ1-4; tentatively, D is TRBD1 (5 bases). Germline V gives CDR1 SEHNR, CDR2 FQNEAQ (reference sequence). The CDR3 sequence is 14 residues long. V lost 2 bases to trimming and J lost 8 bases, with 12 bases between them. The CDR3 DNA reads TGTGCCAGCAGCTTAAACCAGGGATCAGAAAAACTGTTTTTT. It is translated as CASSLNQGSEKLFF. The whole variable domain, remainder taken from reference TRBV7-9 and TRBJ1-4, is DTGVSQNPRHKITKRGQNVTFRCDPISEHNRLYWYRQTLGQGPEFLTYFQNEAQLEKSRLLSDRFSAERPKGSFSTLEIQRTEQGDSAMYLCASSLNQGSEKLFFGSGTQLSVL.

This clone has only a few counts. The J gene is TRBJ2-5, the V gene TRBV3-1 (or the pseudogene TRBV3-2), with TRBD1 as a possible D gene (6 bases). CDR3 size: 16 residues. Germline V gene data show CDR1 as LGHDT and CDR2 as YNNKEL (reference sequence). V was cut by 3 bases and J by 5 bases, with 19 bases left in between. CDR3 nucleotide sequence: TGTGCCAGCAGCCAGGACGTGGACAGCCCCAGGGAGACCCAGTACTTC. It is translated as CASSQDVDSPRETQYF.

The chain uses TRBV15 and TRBJ2-1; 9 nucleotides match TRBD2. CDR1 is LNHNV, CDR2 YYDKDF, per germline (reference sequence). J was trimmed by 5 bases and V by 2 bases; bases with no gene match: 7. The CDR3 length is 16 residues. CDR3: CATSRSGGNHHNEQFF. In nucleotides, the CDR3 is TGTGCCACCAGCAGAAGCGGGGGGAACCACCACAATGAGCAGTTCTTC.

The chain is built from TRBV25-1 and TRBJ1-3; D is unresolved. The length of the CDR3 is 12 residues. V shed 5 bases and J shed 13 bases, with 15 bases lying between them. Per germline, CDR1 MGHDK and CDR2 SYGVNS. Here the CDR3 reads CASSYDRGIIYF. The DNA for the CDR3 is TGTGCCAGCAGTTATGATAGAGGAATAATATATTTT.

The chain uses TRBV9 and TRBJ2-3; weak D call: TRBD2 (6 bases). The CDR3 consists of 16 residues. Germline assignment: CDR1 SGDLS and CDR2 YYNGEE. Trimming pared 4 bases from V and 1 base from J, leaving 16 bases between. The CDR3 protein is CASSSIAGGGTDTQYF. For the CDR3, the DNA is TGTGCCAGCAGCTCAATTGCCGGAGGGGGCACAGATACGCAGTATTTT.

The rearrangement uses TRBV30 and TRBJ1-1, with TRBD1 identical over 8 bases. From germline, CDR1 is GTSNPN and CDR2 SVGIG (reference sequence). The V segment lost 4 bases and the J segment 5 bases; nucleotides outside the gene matches: 12. The CDR3 is 15 amino acids. The CDR3 sequence: CAWTPIQGAGTEAFF. The DNA of the CDR3 is TGTGCCTGGACCCCAATTCAGGGGGCAGGGACTGAAGCTTTCTTT.

J is TRBJ2-7 and V is TRBV7-3; TRBD1 is a possible D gene (5 bases). Germline CDR1 reads SGHTA; CDR2 reads FQGTGA. This CDR3 region has 13 residues. Between the trimmed V and J ends, which lost 5 bases and 3 bases, there was a span of 11 bases. The CDR3 spells CASSEIQGYEQYF. In nucleotides, the CDR3 is TGTGCCAGCAGCGAAATTCAGGGCTACGAGCAGTACTTC. The entire variable domain, with the rest obtained from reference TRBV7-3 and TRBJ2-7, is as follows: GAGVSQTPSNKVTEKGKYVELRCDPISGHTALYWYRQSLGQGPEFLIYFQGTGAADDSGLPNDRFFAVRPEGSVSTLKIQRTERGDSAVYLCASSEIQGYEQYFGPGTRLTVT.

The chain is built from TRBV6-1 and TRBJ2-5, with 9 bases fitting TRBD1. V gave up 2 bases and J gave up 4 bases; unmatched junction bases: 11. The CDR3 runs to 17 residues. Germline V lookup: CDR1 MNHNS, CDR2 SASEGT. CDR3 DNA: TGTGCCAGCAGTGAAAGGTTGGACAGGGGCGGGCGAGAGACCCAGTACTTC. Residues: CASSERLDRGGRETQYF.

This clone was detected a few times. This sequence joins TRBV4-3 and TRBJ2-2, with a weak D call TRBD2 (5 bases). V lost 0 bases to trimming and J lost 2 bases, with 16 bases between them. This CDR3 spans 18 amino acids. Per germline, CDR1 LGHNA and CDR2 YSLEER. In DNA form, the CDR3 reads TGCGCCAGCAGCCAAGAAAGATTGGCTAGCTTTAACACCGGGGAGCTGTTTTTT. It is translated as CASSQERLASFNTGELFF.

The V and J genes are TRBV18 and TRBJ2-2; 7 positions agree with TRBD2. This CDR3 is built from 18 residues. J gave up 5 bases and V 3 bases, and 15 bases lay outside the gene matches. The germline V gene encodes CDR1 KGHSH and CDR2 LQKENI. The CDR3: CASSPKSEHGRGTGELFF. As DNA, the CDR3 is TGTGCCAGCTCACCCAAATCGGAGCACGGGCGGGGGACCGGGGAGCTGTTTTTT.

The rearrangement joins TRBV6-5 to TRBJ1-5, with D possibly being TRBD1 (6 bases). Trimming took 2 bases from V and 5 from J, leaving 10 bases between them. The length of the CDR3 is 14 residues. Germline values: CDR1 MNHEY, CDR2 SVGAGI. CDR3 nucleotide sequence: TGTGCCAGCAGTTACGGGGCAGGGGATCAGCCCCAGCATTTT. It is translated as CASSYGAGDQPQHF.

This chain joins TRBV7-2 and TRBJ2-5; D might be TRBD1 (6 bases). Trimming pared 3 bases from V and 1 base from J, leaving 9 bases between. Looked up from germline, CDR1 is SGHTA and CDR2 is FQGNSA. This CDR3 spans 14 amino acids. The CDR3 sequence: CASSFTGFQETQYF. CDR3 bases: TGTGCCAGCAGCTTTACAGGGTTCCAAGAGACCCAGTACTTC.

Only one count was recorded for this clone. This sequence joins TRBV5-4 and TRBJ1-6; TRBD1 agrees at 9 bases. The V gene's germline CDR1 is SGHNT and CDR2 YYREEE (reference sequence). With 3 bases clipped from V and 8 bases from J, the junction kept 9 bases outside the gene matches. The CDR3 loop spans 16 amino acids. CDR3 DNA sequence: TGTGCCAGCAGCTCCCCGACAGGGGGAAGGGATTCACCCCTCCACTTT. Encoded protein: CASSSPTGGRDSPLHF.

The V and J genes are TRBV6-4 and TRBJ1-5; D is unresolved. Germline assignment: CDR1 MRHNA and CDR2 SNTAGT. This CDR3 contains 14 residues. The V end lost 5 bases, the J end lost 5 bases, and 13 bases lay between the germline ends. The CDR3 here is CASSHPWPDQPQHF. In DNA form, the CDR3 reads TGTGCCAGCAGTCACCCTTGGCCAGATCAGCCCCAGCATTTT.

The rearrangement links TRBV15 to TRBJ2-3, with 9 positions matching TRBD2. The CDR3 is 16 amino acids. The V segment lost 3 bases and the J segment 1 base; nucleotides outside the gene matches: 5. Germline loops: CDR1 LNHNV, CDR2 YYDKDF (reference sequence). The CDR3 sequence: CATSREQRGGTDTQYF. DNA of the CDR3: TGTGCCACCAGCAGGGAACAGCGGGGGGGCACAGATACGCAGTATTTT.

As regards this clone: At one of its ends the junction is not consistent with the germline gene, which may arise from a read error. The CDR3 sequence is CASSFGGGQNYGYAF. The CDR3 DNA reads as TGTGCCAGCAGCTTTGGGGGAGGACAAAACTATGGCTACGCCTTC. The chain carries TRBV5-4 and TRBJ1-2, with TRBD1 as a possible D gene (5 bases). CDR1 SGHNT and CDR2 YYREEE come from the germline V gene (reference sequence). CDR3 size: 15 residues.

The rearrangement uses TRBV5-4 and TRBJ1-3; D unclear. V was cut by 3 bases and J by 0 bases, with 10 bases left in between. Germline CDR1 reads SGHNT; CDR2 reads YYREEE (reference sequence). CDR3 length: 15 residues. CDR3 residues: CASSSPTYSGNTIYF. The DNA for the CDR3 is TGTGCCAGCAGCTCGCCTACCTACTCTGGAAACACCATATATTTT.

V and J are TRBV7-2 and TRBJ1-4; 9 bases fit TRBD1. With V trimmed by 5 bases and J by 8 bases, 6 bases remained unmatched. This CDR3 contains 14 residues. Germline assignment: CDR1 SGHTA and CDR2 FQGNSA. CDR3 sequence (DNA): TGTGCCAGCAGCCACGGGACAGGGTACGAAAAACTGTTTTTT. Its translation: CASSHGTGYEKLFF. Together with reference TRBV7-2 and TRBJ1-4, the CDR3 gives the full variable domain: GAGVSQSPSNKVTEKGKDVELRCDPISGHTALYWYRQSLGQGLEFLIYFQGNSAPDKSGLPSDRFSAERTGGSVSTLTIQRTQQEDSAVYLCASSHGTGYEKLFFGSGTQLSVL.

The CDR3 loop reads CASSSGLLNTEAFF. In DNA, the CDR3 is TGTGCCAGCAGTTCGGGACTCTTGAACACTGAAGCTTTCTTT. The chain links TRBV27 to TRBJ1-1, with D perhaps TRBD1 (5 bases). CDR3 size: 14 residues. Germline V gene sequence: CDR1 MNHEY, CDR2 SMNVEV (reference sequence). V was pared by 4 bases and J by 0 bases, with 9 bases between.

Remarks on this clone: The junction does not match germline at one end; this may be a read error. The chain employs TRBV3-1 (or the pseudogene TRBV3-2) and TRBJ2-1; 16 bases match TRBD2. This CDR3 is built from 15 residues. Germline lookup yields CDR1 LGHDT and CDR2 YNNKEL (reference sequence). CDR3 region: CASSRFGTSGRAWVF. The CDR3 DNA follows: TGTGCCAGCAGCCGATTCGGGACTAGCGGGAGGGCCTGGGTCTTC.

The rearrangement uses TRBV10-1 and TRBJ1-3, with D maybe TRBD1 (6 bases). Trimming stripped 5 bases from V and 2 bases from J, with 16 bases between. Germline V lookup: CDR1 WNHNN, CDR2 SYGVQD (reference sequence). The CDR3 is 16 amino acids. The CDR3 here is CASSPLRGETGNTIYF. Here the CDR3 DNA reads TGCGCCAGCAGTCCCCTCAGGGGAGAGACTGGAAACACCATATATTTT.

The chain employs TRBV19 and TRBJ2-6, with 7 bases fitting TRBD1. Trimming removed 4 bases from V and 0 bases from J; junction bases left unmatched: 6. Looked up from germline, CDR1 is LNHDA and CDR2 is SQIVND (reference sequence). The CDR3 has 17 residues. The CDR3 is CASSTGQALSGANVLTF. As DNA, the CDR3 is TGTGCCAGTAGTACCGGACAGGCACTCTCTGGGGCCAACGTCCTGACTTTC.

The rearrangement uses TRBV10-1 and TRBJ1-2; 9 positions agree with TRBD1. J gave up 7 bases and V 6 bases, and 3 bases lay outside the gene matches. The CDR3 is 12 residues long. Per the germline V gene, CDR1 is WNHNN and CDR2 is SYGVQD (reference sequence). This CDR3 is CASRTGGLGYTF. The CDR3 nucleotides are TGCGCCAGCAGAACAGGGGGCCTTGGCTACACCTTC.

V is TRBV6-2 or TRBV6-3 and J is TRBJ2-2; D is possibly TRBD1 (6 bases). V gave up 5 bases and J gave up 3 bases, with 10 bases separating them. CDR3 length: 14 residues. CDR1 is MNHEY, CDR2 SVGEGT, per germline. DNA for the CDR3: TGTGCCAGCAGTACCAGGGGAGACACCGGGGAGCTGTTTTTT. This encodes CASSTRGDTGELFF.

The chain carries TRBV7-9 and TRBJ2-7, with 11 bases that match TRBD1. Germline V CDR1 and CDR2: SEHNR, FQNEAQ (reference sequence). The CDR3 contains 15 residues. V lost 5 bases and J lost 4; bases outside the gene matches: 7. The CDR3 sequence is CASSSPGQGVYEQYF. In DNA form, the CDR3 reads TGTGCCAGCAGCAGTCCGGGACAGGGGGTTTACGAGCAGTACTTC.

J is TRBJ2-7 and V is TRBV7-9; weak D call: TRBD2 (5 bases). The V gene's germline CDR1 is SEHNR and CDR2 FQNEAQ (reference sequence). CDR3 length: 14 amino acids. V was clipped by 3 bases and J by 2 bases, with 11 bases between them. CDR3 residues: CASSFQRGTYEQYF. The CDR3 DNA is TGTGCCAGCAGCTTTCAGAGAGGGACCTACGAGCAGTACTTC.

J is TRBJ2-7 and V is TRBV4-1; tentatively, D is TRBD2 (6 bases). Germline values: CDR1 MGHRA, CDR2 YSYEKL. V was clipped by 1 base and J by 2 bases, with 6 bases between them. The CDR3 contains 13 residues. The CDR3 is CASSQGGAYEQYF. CDR3 sequence (DNA): TGCGCCAGCAGCCAAGGGGGGGCCTACGAGCAGTACTTC.

The chain employs TRBV18 and TRBJ1-2; the match to TRBD1 covers 9 bases. Germline CDR1 and CDR2: KGHSH and LQKENI. The ends lost 4 bases at V and 5 bases at J; junction bases unmatched: 2. This CDR3 comprises 13 residues. The CDR3 coding sequence is TGTGCCAGCTCACGGGGGACAGGGTATGGCTACACCTTC. Its protein is CASSRGTGYGYTF.

The V and J genes are TRBV7-9 and TRBJ1-2, with unresolved D. This CDR3 is 13 amino acids long. Trimming took off 5 bases at V and 6 bases at J, with 13 bases between the two ends. Germline CDR1 reads SEHNR; CDR2 reads FQNEAQ (reference sequence). CDR3 amino acids: CASSEQGRDGYTF. The CDR3 DNA reads TGTGCCAGCAGCGAGCAAGGCCGGGATGGCTACACCTTC.

This chain joins TRBV2 and TRBJ1-4; TRBD1 matches at 7 bases. This CDR3 is built from 12 residues. Germline V gene sequence: CDR1 SNHLY, CDR2 FYNNEI. The CDR3 coding sequence is TGTGCTACTACTAGGACAGGTGAAAAACTGTTTTTT. This sequence encodes CATTRTGEKLFF.